Sequencing of this T cell receptor (beta chain) was carried out in a study of cytomegalovirus exposure and HLA in healthy donors. Study details: An early release of data contained 70 million to 95 million unique TCRs, which came from HLA-typed donors. General study results and limits: High sensitivity and specificity were reportedly achieved when the classifier diagnosed cytomegalovirus status. The study carried out a later analysis of TCR beta sequences. It associated approximately 17,000 of them with specific HLA alleles at a false discovery rate of 0.05.

The PCR used 60 Vbeta and 13 Jbeta primers. Method: immunoSEQ multiplex PCR; TCRdb's copy keeps in-frame clones and lacks some. The sample has around 70,000 clones; around 84% are singletons. The V and J ends lost 3 bases and 2 bases respectively, with 8 bases between them. The CDR3 contains 14 residues. Germline CDR1 reads PRHDT; CDR2 reads FYEKMQ (reference sequence). Note on this clone: What it binds is unknown.

This chain connects TRBV13 to TRBJ1-5; D unresolved. The sequence was obtained from a woman aged 40 to 50 in good health and CMV-seropositive. Sequenced material: PBMCs. This CDR3 reads CASSLSGRNQPQHF. CDR3 DNA sequence: TGTGCCAGCAGCTTGTCAGGCCGCAATCAGCCCCAGCATTTT.